One sample yielded the 26 T cell receptor beta chains listed below, sequenced in a study of blood T cell repertoires in COVID-19. Some clones are missing from TCRdb's copy, which holds only in-frame ones; the method was immunoSEQ multiplex PCR. The sample consists of about 120,000 clones, around four fifths of them appearing once. Material for sequencing was peripheral blood. These receptors were taken from a man between 60 and 75 years old with acute or convalescent COVID-19.

The J gene is TRBJ2-1, the V gene TRBV9; D is undetermined. There are 15 residues in the CDR3. Germline values: CDR1 SGDLS, CDR2 YYNGEE. The V and J ends lost 1 base and 6 bases respectively, with 14 bases between them. CDR3 bases: TGTGCCAGCAGCGTAATTAGCTCGAGTTCCAATGAGCAGTTCTTC. This encodes CASSVISSSSNEQFF.

The table lists this clone with a count of one. The CDR3 nucleotides read TGTGCCAGCAGGATCCACGGGATACAAGAGACCCAGTACTTC. Translated: CASRIHGIQETQYF. The chain combines TRBV6-5 with TRBJ2-5; D may be TRBD2 (5 bases). CDR1 is MNHEY and CDR2 is SVGAGI in the germline V gene. The CDR3 spans 14 residues. With 6 bases removed from V and 2 bases from J, the gap between germline ends came to 13 bases.

The V gene is TRBV2, the J gene TRBJ1-2, with 8 bases identical to TRBD1. Losses at the gene ends were 6 bases for V and 6 bases for J; bases not matched to a gene: 6. CDR3 length: 13 amino acids. Germline V gene lookup returns CDR1 SNHLY and CDR2 FYNNEI. CDR3 sequence reads: CASRGQGWNGYTF. CDR3 nucleotide sequence: TGTGCCAGCAGAGGACAGGGATGGAATGGCTACACCTTC.

CDR3 sequence (DNA): TGTGCCAGCAGTGAATCGTACACAGGGATTTGGGGCTACACCTTC. Translation: CASSESYTGIWGYTF. J is TRBJ1-2 and V is TRBV6-1; TRBD1 is a possible D gene (6 bases). CDR3 size: 15 residues. The V end lost 2 bases, the J end lost 8 bases, and 18 bases lay between the germline ends. Germline assignment: CDR1 MNHNS and CDR2 SASEGT.

This CDR3 is CASRKQGSPRSNSYEQYF. The CDR3 DNA sequence: TGTGCCAGCAGGAAACAGGGATCACCAAGGAGCAATTCCTACGAGCAGTACTTC. V and J are TRBV27 and TRBJ2-7, with a possible D match to TRBD1 (6 bases). The CDR3 sequence is 18 residues long. Germline lookup yields CDR1 MNHEY and CDR2 SMNVEV (reference sequence). Between the trimmed V and J ends, which lost 6 bases and 1 base, there was a span of 25 bases.

V is TRBV4-2 and J is TRBJ2-7, with 9 bases identical to TRBD1. The germline V gene encodes CDR1 LGHNA and CDR2 YNFKEQ. The junction had 5 bases not matched to a gene; V was cut back by 6 bases and J by 2 bases. The length of the CDR3 is 14 residues. In nucleotides, the CDR3 is TGTGCCAGCAGACCAACAGGGGGCGCCTACGAGCAGTACTTC. This codes for CASRPTGGAYEQYF.

This chain uses TRBV19 with TRBJ2-7; TRBD1 matches 9 bases. V lost 5 bases to trimming and J lost 3 bases; unmatched junction nucleotides: 8. The CDR3 has 15 amino acids. CDR1 and CDR2 from the germline V gene are LNHDA and SQIVND (reference sequence). CDR3 sequence: CASSVVPGQGYEQYF. In DNA, the CDR3 is TGTGCCAGTAGTGTCGTACCGGGACAGGGCTACGAGCAGTACTTC.

The CDR3 protein is CASRTGGDEQYF. CDR3 nucleotides: TGTGCCAGCAGGACAGGGGGCGACGAGCAGTACTTC. The chain links TRBV6-5 to TRBJ2-7; 10 bases agree with TRBD1. Germline CDR1 MNHEY, CDR2 SVGAGI. Unmatched junction bases numbered 1, after V lost 6 bases and J lost 5 bases. The length of the CDR3 is 12 residues.

This clone was seen more than once but under ten times. The chain has TRBV5-1 and TRBJ1-2; 7 bases map to TRBD1. V was pared by 0 bases and J by 7 bases, with 6 bases of the junction left unmatched. Germline loops: CDR1 SGHRS, CDR2 YFSETQ. The CDR3 contains 14 residues. The CDR3 spells CASSLDRTGPGYTF. CDR3 in DNA: TGCGCCAGCAGCTTGGATCGGACAGGCCCTGGCTACACCTTC.

This clone was seen once. The rearrangement uses TRBV11-2 and TRBJ1-6; 7 bases align to TRBD1. The CDR3 runs to 14 residues. Per the germline V gene, CDR1 is SGHAT and CDR2 is FQNNGV. The trim removed 5 bases at V and 8 bases at J, leaving 6 bases unmatched. As DNA, the CDR3 is TGTGCCAGCAGCCTCCGACAGGGCTATTCACCCCTCCACTTT. This encodes CASSLRQGYSPLHF. The complete variable domain, with remaining parts taken from reference TRBV11-2 and TRBJ1-6, reads EAGVAQSPRYKIIEKRQSVAFWCNPISGHATLYWYQQILGQGPKLLIQFQNNGVVDDSQLPKDRFSAERLKGVDSTLKIQPAKLEDSAVYLCASSLRQGYSPLHFGNGTRLTVT.

This clone has a handful of counts. This chain connects TRBV6-6 to TRBJ2-2; no clear D gene. The germline V gene encodes CDR1 MNHNY and CDR2 SVGAGI (reference sequence). V gave up 0 bases and J gave up 13 bases, with 12 bases separating them. This CDR3 contains 13 residues. The CDR3 loop is CASSYSTADRLFF. The DNA of the CDR3 is TGTGCCAGCAGTTACTCGACTGCCGACCGGCTGTTTTTT.

The gene calls are TRBV19 and TRBJ2-1; 8 bases agree with TRBD2. The ends lost 4 bases at V and 7 bases at J; junction bases unmatched: 12. The CDR3 extends over 16 amino acids. CDR1 is LNHDA, CDR2 SQIVND, per germline (reference sequence). The CDR3 DNA reads as TGTGCCAGTAGTACTCACCCCGGGACTAGGTTAAATGAGCAGTTCTTC. Translating gives CASSTHPGTRLNEQFF.

The chain links TRBV5-1 to TRBJ1-2, with 7 positions matching TRBD1. With 1 base clipped from V and 8 bases from J, the junction kept 8 bases outside the gene matches. From germline, CDR1 is SGHRS and CDR2 YFSETQ. The CDR3 runs 14 residues. The CDR3 bases are TGCGCCAGCAGCTTGAGCCCTGGGACAGCCGGCTACACCTTC. It translates to CASSLSPGTAGYTF.

The sample holds one count of this clone. The chain links TRBV11-3 to TRBJ1-1, with 7 nucleotides matching TRBD1. Germline CDR1 is SGHNT and CDR2 is YENEEA. The CDR3 loop spans 14 amino acids. The junction had 6 bases not matched to a gene; V was cut back by 7 bases and J by 1 base. CDR3 sequence (DNA): TGTGCCAGCACTTACGAGGGGGCGAACACTGAAGCTTTCTTT. Translating gives CASTYEGANTEAFF.

The chain couples TRBV28 to TRBJ2-7; D possibly corresponds to TRBD1 (6 bases). The CDR3 extends over 14 amino acids. CDR1 MDHEN and CDR2 SYDVKM come from the germline V gene. V gave up 4 bases and J gave up 0 bases, with 10 bases separating them. The DNA for the CDR3 is TGTGCCAGCAGTTCTCCGACAGGCTCCTACGAGCAGTACTTC. It yields the protein CASSSPTGSYEQYF.

The chain joins TRBV6-5 to TRBJ1-1; D perhaps matches TRBD1 (6 bases). V shed 0 bases and J shed 3 bases, with 11 bases lying between them. Germline-derived CDR1 and CDR2 are MNHEY and SVGAGI. CDR3 length: 15 amino acids. The CDR3 loop reads CASSYSRQGHTEAFF. CDR3 in DNA: TGTGCCAGCAGTTACTCGAGGCAGGGGCACACTGAAGCTTTCTTT.

The rearrangement joins TRBV25-1 to TRBJ1-2; 9 bases match TRBD1. This CDR3 has 14 amino acids. In germline, CDR1 is MGHDK, CDR2 SYGVNS. V gave up 6 bases and J gave up 4 bases; unmatched junction bases: 6. CDR3 residues: CASRSDRGSYGYTF. The CDR3 DNA follows: TGTGCCAGCAGATCGGACAGGGGCTCCTATGGCTACACCTTC.

This rearrangement joins TRBV3-1 (or the pseudogene TRBV3-2) to TRBJ2-7; the match to TRBD1 covers 7 bases. V was pared by 1 base and J by 2 bases, with 11 bases of the junction left unmatched. Germline CDR1 and CDR2: LGHDT and YNNKEL (reference sequence). The CDR3 totals 17 residues. The CDR3 nucleotides read TGTGCCAGCAGCCAAGGGACAGGCGGTGGGAATCCCTACGAGCAGTACTTC. Its translation is CASSQGTGGGNPYEQYF.

The CDR3 protein is CASSLGQGGYGYTF. The DNA for the CDR3 is TGCGCCAGCAGCTTGGGACAGGGGGGCTATGGCTACACCTTC. The V call is TRBV5-1, the J call TRBJ1-2; TRBD1 matches 9 bases. Looked up from germline, CDR1 is SGHRS and CDR2 is YFSETQ. This CDR3 contains 14 residues. V dropped 0 bases and J dropped 4; count of bases not matched to a gene: 1.

This clone was seen a few times. The gene calls are TRBV30 and TRBJ1-3; 9 positions agree with TRBD1. Germline V gene lookup returns CDR1 GTSNPN and CDR2 SVGIG (reference sequence). This CDR3 has 13 residues. V was pared by 6 bases and J by 2 bases, with 2 bases of the junction left unmatched. CDR3 coding DNA: TGTGCCTGTCGACAGGGGGCTGGAAACACCATATATTTT. Translated: CACRQGAGNTIYF.

The J gene is TRBJ1-2, the V gene TRBV3-1 (or the pseudogene TRBV3-2); 7 bases match TRBD1. J lost 6 bases, V lost 4 bases, and 5 bases had no gene match. Germline lookup yields CDR1 LGHDT and CDR2 YNNKEL (reference sequence). The CDR3 extends over 13 amino acids. The CDR3 DNA reads as TGTGCCAGCAGCCCCGGGACAGCGAATGGCTACACCTTC. Translated: CASSPGTANGYTF.

This clone occurred once. The chain recombines TRBV27 with TRBJ1-2, with TRBD1 as a possible D gene (5 bases). From germline, CDR1 is MNHEY and CDR2 SMNVEV (reference sequence). V was trimmed by 2 bases and J by 4 bases, leaving 14 bases between them. This CDR3 contains 15 residues. CDR3 sequence reads: CASSLGGAGGYGYTF. DNA of the CDR3: TGTGCCAGCAGTTTAGGAGGGGCCGGGGGCTATGGCTACACCTTC.

The rearrangement links TRBV10-1 to TRBJ1-1, with a possible D match to TRBD1 (5 bases). CDR1 is WNHNN, CDR2 SYGVQD, per germline (reference sequence). Trimming pared 6 bases from V and 2 bases from J, leaving 10 bases between. This CDR3 has 13 amino acids. The CDR3 loop is CASRKDSNTEAFF. The CDR3 coding sequence is TGCGCCAGCAGAAAAGACAGTAACACTGAAGCTTTCTTT.

The table lists this clone with a count of one. V and J are TRBV18 and TRBJ1-1, with no clear D. Germline loops: CDR1 KGHSH, CDR2 LQKENI. The CDR3 totals 16 residues. V was clipped by 2 bases and J by 0 bases, with 13 bases between them. The CDR3 sequence is CASSPIGDGMNTEAFF. CDR3 bases: TGTGCCAGCTCACCAATAGGAGATGGCATGAACACTGAAGCTTTCTTT.

This clone showed up just a few times. Other DNA sequences in this sample translate to the same CDR3. CDR3 coding DNA: TGTGCCAGCAGGGGACAGGGGAACACTGAAGCTTTCTTT. It codes for CASRGQGNTEAFF. The chain uses TRBV28 and TRBJ1-1; 9 nucleotides match TRBD1. After removal of 6 bases from V and 1 base from J, the junction contained 0 bases not matched to a gene. CDR3 length: 13 amino acids. Germline CDR1 MDHEN, CDR2 SYDVKM.

This clone came up a few times. V gene TRBV7-9 combines with J gene TRBJ1-1, with D tentatively TRBD1 (5 bases). The CDR3 is made up of 16 amino acids. Trimming took 5 bases from V and 2 from J, leaving 18 bases between them. Germline V CDR1 and CDR2: SEHNR, FQNEAQ (reference sequence). This CDR3 reads CASSTSARALNTEAFF. In DNA form, the CDR3 reads TGTGCCAGCAGCACTTCCGCCAGGGCCCTCAACACTGAAGCTTTCTTT.